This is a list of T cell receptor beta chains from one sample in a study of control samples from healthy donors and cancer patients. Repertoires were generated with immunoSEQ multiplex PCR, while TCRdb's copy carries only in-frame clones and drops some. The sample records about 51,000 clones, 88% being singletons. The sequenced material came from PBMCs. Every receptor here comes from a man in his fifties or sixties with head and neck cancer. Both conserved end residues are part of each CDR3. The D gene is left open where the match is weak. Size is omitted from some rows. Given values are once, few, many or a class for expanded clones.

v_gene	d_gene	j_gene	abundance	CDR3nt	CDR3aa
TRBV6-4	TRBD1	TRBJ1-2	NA	TGTGCCAGCAGTGATCCGAGACAGGGGGAGAACTATGGCTACACCTTC	CASSDPRQGENYGYTF
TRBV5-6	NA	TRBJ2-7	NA	TGTGCCAGCAGCCCGGGACCGAAAAGGAGCGAGCAGTACTTC	CASSPGPKRSEQYF
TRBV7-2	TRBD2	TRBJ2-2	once	TGTGCCAGCAGCTCCTGGACTAGCCCCGGGGAGCTGTTTTTT	CASSSWTSPGELFF
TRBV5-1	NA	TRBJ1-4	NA	TGCGCCAGCAGCTTGTTCAACTCGCAGGGGGAAAAACTGTTTTTT	CASSLFNSQGEKLFF
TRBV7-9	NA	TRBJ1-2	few	TGTGCCAGCAGCCCCAGGACGGGATATGGCTACACCTTC	CASSPRTGYGYTF
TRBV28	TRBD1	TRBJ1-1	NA	TGTGCCAGCAGGCCGACAGGGGGTAAGAATGAAGCTTTCTTT	CASRPTGGKNEAFF
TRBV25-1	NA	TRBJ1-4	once	TGTGCCAGCAGTGATAAGTCTAATGAAAAACTGTTTTTT	CASSDKSNEKLFF
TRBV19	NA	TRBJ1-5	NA	TGTGCCAGTAGCCTGGACATTTACCAGCCCCAGCATTTT	CASSLDIYQPQHF
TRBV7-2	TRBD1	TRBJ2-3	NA	TGTGCCAGCAGGGTGACACAGGGGGCAGATACGCAGTATTTT	CASRVTQGADTQYF
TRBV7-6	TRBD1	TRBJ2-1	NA	TGTGCCAGCAGTTCCGAGCCGGGACAGTACAATGAGCAGTTCTTC	CASSSEPGQYNEQFF
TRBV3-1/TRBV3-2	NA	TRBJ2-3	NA	TGTGCCAGCAGCCAGTCCTCAAACCCCACAGATACGCAGTATTTT	CASSQSSNPTDTQYF